This TCR beta chain was recovered during a study of cytomegalovirus exposure and HLA in healthy donors. Study conclusions and caveats: As a later analysis showed, a missense DCLRE1C variant was linked to trimming of TCR beta V- and J-genes. More clonal expansion characterized HLA-associated TCR beta chains than equally common others in a later analysis. A later analysis showed TCR association rates differing by HLA locus, peaking at DRB1 and lowest at HLA-C.

The PCR made use of 60 Vbeta and 13 Jbeta primers. TCRdb's table, derived via immunoSEQ multiplex PCR, lists solely in-frame clones and lacks some. Altogether roughly 190,000 clones are present, about 87% being singletons, with the ten largest covering roughly 1.3%. Looked up from germline, CDR1 is MNHNS and CDR2 is SASEGT. The CDR3 has 16 amino acids. The ends lost 3 bases at V and 0 bases at J; junction bases unmatched: 7. Likely unrecorded immune exposures existed in these nominally healthy donors. This clone is a singleton in its sample. Its antigen is not identified. This TCR derives from a man younger than 40 in good health and CMV-seronegative. The chain has TRBV6-1 and TRBJ1-2, with 7 bases fitting TRBD1. Sequenced input: PBMCs. In DNA form, the CDR3 reads TGTGCCAGCAGTGATCCACGGCAGGGGGCTAACTATGGCTACACCTTC. Protein sequence: CASSDPRQGANYGYTF.